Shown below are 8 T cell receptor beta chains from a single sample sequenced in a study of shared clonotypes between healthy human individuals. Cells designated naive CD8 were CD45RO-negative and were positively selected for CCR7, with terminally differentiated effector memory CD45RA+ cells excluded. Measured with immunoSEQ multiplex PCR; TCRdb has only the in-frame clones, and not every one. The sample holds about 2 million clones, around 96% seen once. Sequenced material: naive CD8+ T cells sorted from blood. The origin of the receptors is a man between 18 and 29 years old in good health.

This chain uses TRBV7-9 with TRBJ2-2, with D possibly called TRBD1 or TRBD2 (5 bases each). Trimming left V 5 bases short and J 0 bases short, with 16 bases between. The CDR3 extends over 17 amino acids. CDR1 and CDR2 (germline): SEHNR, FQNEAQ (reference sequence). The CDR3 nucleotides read TGTGCCAGCAGCCGAAACCCCGGGACGGCGAACACCGGGGAGCTGTTTTTT. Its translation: CASSRNPGTANTGELFF. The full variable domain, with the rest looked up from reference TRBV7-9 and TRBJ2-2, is DTGVSQNPRHKITKRGQNVTFRCDPISEHNRLYWYRQTLGQGPEFLTYFQNEAQLEKSRLLSDRFSAERPKGSFSTLEIQRTEQGDSAMYLCASSRNPGTANTGELFFGEGSRLTVL.

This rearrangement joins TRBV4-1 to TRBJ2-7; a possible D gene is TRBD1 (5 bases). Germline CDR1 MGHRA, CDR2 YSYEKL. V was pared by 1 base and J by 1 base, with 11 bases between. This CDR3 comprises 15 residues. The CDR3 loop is CASSQVPQGSYEQYF. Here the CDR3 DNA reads TGCGCCAGCAGCCAAGTCCCTCAGGGTTCCTACGAGCAGTACTTC.

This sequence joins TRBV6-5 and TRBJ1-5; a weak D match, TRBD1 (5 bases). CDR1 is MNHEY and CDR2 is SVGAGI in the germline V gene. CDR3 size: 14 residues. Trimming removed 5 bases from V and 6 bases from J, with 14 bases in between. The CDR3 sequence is CASSPQGGSQPQHF. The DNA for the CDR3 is TGTGCCAGCAGTCCCCAGGGAGGTAGTCAGCCCCAGCATTTT.

CDR3 amino acids: CAISDPGTGTMNTEAFF. In DNA form, the CDR3 reads TGTGCCATCAGTGACCCCGGGACAGGGACCATGAACACTGAAGCTTTCTTT. The chain uses TRBV10-3 and TRBJ1-1, with 9 bases fitting TRBD1. Germline assignment: CDR1 ENHRY and CDR2 SYGVKD. CDR3 length: 17 amino acids. V was clipped by 3 bases and J by 0 bases; unmatched bases: 8.

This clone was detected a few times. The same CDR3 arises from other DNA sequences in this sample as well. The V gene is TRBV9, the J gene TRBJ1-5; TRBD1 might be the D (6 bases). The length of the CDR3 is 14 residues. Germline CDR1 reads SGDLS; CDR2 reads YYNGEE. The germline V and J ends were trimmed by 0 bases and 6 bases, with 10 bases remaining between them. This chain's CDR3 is CASSVGGGSQPQHF. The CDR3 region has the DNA TGTGCCAGCAGCGTAGGCGGGGGCAGTCAGCCCCAGCATTTT.

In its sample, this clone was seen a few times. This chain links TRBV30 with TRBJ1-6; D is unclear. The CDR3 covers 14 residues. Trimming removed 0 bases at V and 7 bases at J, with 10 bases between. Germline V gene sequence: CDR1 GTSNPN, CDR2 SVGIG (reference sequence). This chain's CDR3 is CAWSVRVGNSPLHF. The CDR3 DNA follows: TGTGCCTGGAGTGTGAGGGTTGGGAATTCACCCCTCCACTTT.

The CDR3 nucleotides are TGTGCCAGCAGCGAAACGCCCACCCGGGAAACCTACGAGCAGTACTTC. It specifies CASSETPTRETYEQYF. The rearrangement uses TRBV9 and TRBJ2-7; the D gene is possibly TRBD2 (5 bases). Per the germline V gene, CDR1 is SGDLS and CDR2 is YYNGEE. The V and J ends lost 3 bases and 2 bases respectively, with 18 bases between them. This CDR3 is 16 amino acids long. Drawing the rest from reference TRBV9 and TRBJ2-7, the complete variable domain is DSGVTQTPKHLITATGQRVTLRCSPRSGDLSVYWYQQSLDQGLQFLIQYYNGEERAKGNILERFSAQQFPDLHSELNLSSLELGDSALYFCASSETPTRETYEQYFGPGTRLTVT.

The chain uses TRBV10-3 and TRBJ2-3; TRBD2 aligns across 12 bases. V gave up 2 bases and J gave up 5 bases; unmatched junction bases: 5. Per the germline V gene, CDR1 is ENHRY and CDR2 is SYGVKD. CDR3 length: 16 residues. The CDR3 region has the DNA TGTGCCATCAGTGAGACACTAGCGGGGGGCTTAGATACGCAGTATTTT. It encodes CAISETLAGGLDTQYF.